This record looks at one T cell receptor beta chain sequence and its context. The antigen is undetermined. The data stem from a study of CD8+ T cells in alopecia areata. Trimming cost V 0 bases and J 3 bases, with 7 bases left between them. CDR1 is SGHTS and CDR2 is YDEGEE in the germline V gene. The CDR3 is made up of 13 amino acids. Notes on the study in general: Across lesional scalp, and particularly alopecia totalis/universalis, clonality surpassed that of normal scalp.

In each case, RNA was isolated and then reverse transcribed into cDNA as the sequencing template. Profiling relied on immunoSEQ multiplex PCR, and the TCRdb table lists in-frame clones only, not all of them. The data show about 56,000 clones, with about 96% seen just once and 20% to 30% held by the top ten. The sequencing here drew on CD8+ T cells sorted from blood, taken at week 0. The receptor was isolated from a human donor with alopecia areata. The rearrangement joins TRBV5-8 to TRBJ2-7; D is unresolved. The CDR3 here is CASSLGRNYEQYF. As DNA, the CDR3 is TGTGCCAGCAGCTTGGGTAGGAACTACGAGCAGTACTTC.